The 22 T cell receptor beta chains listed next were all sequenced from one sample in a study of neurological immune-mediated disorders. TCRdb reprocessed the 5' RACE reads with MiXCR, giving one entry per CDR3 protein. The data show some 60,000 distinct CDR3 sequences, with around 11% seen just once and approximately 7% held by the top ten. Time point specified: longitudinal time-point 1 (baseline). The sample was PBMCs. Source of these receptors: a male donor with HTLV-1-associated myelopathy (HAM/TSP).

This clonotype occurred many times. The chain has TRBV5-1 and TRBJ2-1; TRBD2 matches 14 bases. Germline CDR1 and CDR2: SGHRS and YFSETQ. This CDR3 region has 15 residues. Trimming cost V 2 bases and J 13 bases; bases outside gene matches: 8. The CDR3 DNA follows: TGCGCCAGCAGCTTCTCCGGGACTAGCGGGGGTTCACAGTTCTTC. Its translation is CASSFSGTSGGSQFF.

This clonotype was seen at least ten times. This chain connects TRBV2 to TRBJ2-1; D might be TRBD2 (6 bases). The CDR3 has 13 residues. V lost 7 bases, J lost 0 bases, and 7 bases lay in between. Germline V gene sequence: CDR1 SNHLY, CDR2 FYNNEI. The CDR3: CASTGSSYNEQFF. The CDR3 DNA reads TGTGCCAGCACCGGGAGCTCCTACAATGAGCAGTTCTTC.

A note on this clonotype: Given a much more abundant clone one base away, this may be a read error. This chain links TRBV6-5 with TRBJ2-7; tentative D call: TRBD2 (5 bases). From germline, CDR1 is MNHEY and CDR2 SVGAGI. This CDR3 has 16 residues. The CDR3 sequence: CASSQLTGSSGSELYF. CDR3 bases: TGTGCCAGCAGCCAACTGACGGGTTCCTCGGGGTCCGAGCTGTACTTC.

The CDR3 protein is CASSLYGTGLRVEQYF. DNA for the CDR3: TGCGCCAGCAGCTTGTATGGAACAGGCCTTCGTGTGGAGCAGTACTTC. V and J are TRBV5-1 and TRBJ2-7, with D maybe TRBD1 (5 bases). The germline CDR1 and CDR2 sequences are SGHRS and YFSETQ. With 1 base removed from V and 7 bases from J, the gap between germline ends came to 21 bases. This CDR3 has 16 residues.

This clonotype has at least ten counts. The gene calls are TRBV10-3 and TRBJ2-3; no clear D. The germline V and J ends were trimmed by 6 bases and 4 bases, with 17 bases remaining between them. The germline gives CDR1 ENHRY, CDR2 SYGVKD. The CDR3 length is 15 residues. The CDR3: CAIRGTNTASDTQYF. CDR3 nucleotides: TGTGCCATCAGAGGAACGAACACGGCGTCAGATACGCAGTATTTT.

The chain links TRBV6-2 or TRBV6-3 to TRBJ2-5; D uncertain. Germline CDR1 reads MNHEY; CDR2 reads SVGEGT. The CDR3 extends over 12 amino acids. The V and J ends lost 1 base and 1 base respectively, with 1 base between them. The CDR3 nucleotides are TGTGCCAGCAGTTACTTCCAAGAGACCCAGTACTTC. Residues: CASSYFQETQYF.

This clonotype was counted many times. The CDR3 protein is CASSESGGAYNEQFF. In nucleotides, the CDR3 is TGTGCCAGCAGTGAAAGCGGGGGAGCGTACAATGAGCAGTTCTTC. This chain connects TRBV6-4 to TRBJ2-1; TRBD2 agrees at 8 bases. Germline V CDR1 and CDR2: MRHNA, SNTAGT. The CDR3 is made up of 15 amino acids. The trim removed 3 bases at V and 4 bases at J, leaving 5 bases unmatched.

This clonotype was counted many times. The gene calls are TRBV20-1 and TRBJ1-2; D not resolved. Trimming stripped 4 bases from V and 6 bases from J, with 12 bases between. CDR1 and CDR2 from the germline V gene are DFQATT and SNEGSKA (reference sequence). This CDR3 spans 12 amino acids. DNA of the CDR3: TGCAGTGCTACCACTTTGAGGGATGGCTACACCTTC. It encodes CSATTLRDGYTF.

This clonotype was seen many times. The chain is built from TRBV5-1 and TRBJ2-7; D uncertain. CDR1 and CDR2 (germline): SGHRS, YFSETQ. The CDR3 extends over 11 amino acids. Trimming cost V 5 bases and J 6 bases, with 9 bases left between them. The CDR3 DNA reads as TGCGCCAGCAGTGATCGCAGCGAGCAGTACTTC. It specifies CASSDRSEQYF.

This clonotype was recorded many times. CDR3 bases: TGCGCCAGCAGCTTTTCCCCCCAGGGGTCCTCCTACGAGCAGTACTTC. Its protein product is CASSFSPQGSSYEQYF. The V and J genes are TRBV5-1 and TRBJ2-7; TRBD1 is a possible D gene (6 bases). Trimming removed 2 bases from V and 0 bases from J, with 15 bases in between. The CDR3 runs to 16 residues. Germline-derived CDR1 and CDR2 are SGHRS and YFSETQ.

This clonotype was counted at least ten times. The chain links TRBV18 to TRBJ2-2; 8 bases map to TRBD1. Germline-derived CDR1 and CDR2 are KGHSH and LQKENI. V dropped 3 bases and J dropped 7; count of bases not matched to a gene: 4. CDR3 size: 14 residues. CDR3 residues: CASSPTGVHGELFF. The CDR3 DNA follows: TGTGCCAGCTCACCGACAGGGGTTCACGGGGAGCTGTTTTTT.

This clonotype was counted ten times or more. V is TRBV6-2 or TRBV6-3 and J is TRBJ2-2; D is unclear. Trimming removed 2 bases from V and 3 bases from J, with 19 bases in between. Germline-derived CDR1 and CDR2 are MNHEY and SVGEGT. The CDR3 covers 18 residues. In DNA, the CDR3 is TGTGCCAGCAGTTACCCCCGGGTCGCCTCTCTTGACACCGGGGAGCTGTTTTTT. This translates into CASSYPRVASLDTGELFF.

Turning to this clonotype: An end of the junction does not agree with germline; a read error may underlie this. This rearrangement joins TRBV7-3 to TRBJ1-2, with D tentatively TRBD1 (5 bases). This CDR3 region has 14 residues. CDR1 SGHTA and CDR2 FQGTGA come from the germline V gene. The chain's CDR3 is CASSFAGLNYGYTF. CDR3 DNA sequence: TGTGCCAGCAGCTTTGCAGGGCTGAACTATGGCTACACATTC.

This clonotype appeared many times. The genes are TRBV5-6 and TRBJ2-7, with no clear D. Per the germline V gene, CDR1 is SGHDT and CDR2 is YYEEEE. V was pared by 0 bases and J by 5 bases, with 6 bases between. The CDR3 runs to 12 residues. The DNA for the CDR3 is TGTGCCAGCAGCTTGGCGTCCCACGAGCAGTACTTC. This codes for CASSLASHEQYF.

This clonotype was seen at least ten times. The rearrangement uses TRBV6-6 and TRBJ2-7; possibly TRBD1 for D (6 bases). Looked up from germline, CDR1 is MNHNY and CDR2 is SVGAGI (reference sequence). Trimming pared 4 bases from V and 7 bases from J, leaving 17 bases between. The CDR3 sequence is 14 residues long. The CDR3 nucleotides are TGTGCCAGCAGTTGGGACATTCCCACGGGGGAGCAGTACTTC. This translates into CASSWDIPTGEQYF.

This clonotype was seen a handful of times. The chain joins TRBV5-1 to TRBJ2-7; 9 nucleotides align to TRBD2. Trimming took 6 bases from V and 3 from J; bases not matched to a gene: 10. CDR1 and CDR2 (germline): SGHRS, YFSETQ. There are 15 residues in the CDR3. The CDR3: CASKVAGEIYYEQYF. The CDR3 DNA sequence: TGCGCCAGCAAGGTAGCGGGGGAGATCTACTACGAGCAGTACTTC.

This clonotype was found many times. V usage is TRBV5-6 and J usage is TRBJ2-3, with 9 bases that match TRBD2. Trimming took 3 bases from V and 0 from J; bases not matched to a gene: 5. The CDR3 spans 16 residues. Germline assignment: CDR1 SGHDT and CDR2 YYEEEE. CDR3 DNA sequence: TGTGCCAGCAGCTCGGGACTAGCCTATAGCACAGATACGCAGTATTTT. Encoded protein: CASSSGLAYSTDTQYF. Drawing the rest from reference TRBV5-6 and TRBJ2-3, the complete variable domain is DAGVTQSPTHLIKTRGQQVTLRCSPKSGHDTVSWYQQALGQGPQFIFQYYEEEERQRGNFPDRFSGHQFPNYSSELNVNALLLGDSALYLCASSSGLAYSTDTQYFGPGTRLTVL.

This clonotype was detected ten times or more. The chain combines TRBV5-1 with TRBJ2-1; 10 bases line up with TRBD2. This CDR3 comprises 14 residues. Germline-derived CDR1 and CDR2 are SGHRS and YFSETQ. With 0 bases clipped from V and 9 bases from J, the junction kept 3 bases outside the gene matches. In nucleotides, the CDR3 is TGCGCCAGCAGCTTGGATCCTAGCGGGGGTGAGCAGTTCTTC. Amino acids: CASSLDPSGGEQFF.

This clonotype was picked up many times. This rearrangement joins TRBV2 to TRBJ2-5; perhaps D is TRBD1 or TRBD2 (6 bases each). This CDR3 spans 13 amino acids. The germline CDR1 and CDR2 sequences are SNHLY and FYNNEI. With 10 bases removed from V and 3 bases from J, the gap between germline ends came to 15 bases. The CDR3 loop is CATPRRGEETQYF. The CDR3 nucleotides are TGTGCCACCCCTAGAAGGGGGGAAGAGACCCAGTACTTC.

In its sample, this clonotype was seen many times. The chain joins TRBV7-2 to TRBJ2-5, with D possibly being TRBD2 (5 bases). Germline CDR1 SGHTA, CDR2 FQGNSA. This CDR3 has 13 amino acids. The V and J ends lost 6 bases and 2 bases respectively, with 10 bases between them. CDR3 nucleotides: TGTGCCAGCAGGTTCCCGGGGCAAGAGACCCAGTACTTC. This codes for CASRFPGQETQYF.

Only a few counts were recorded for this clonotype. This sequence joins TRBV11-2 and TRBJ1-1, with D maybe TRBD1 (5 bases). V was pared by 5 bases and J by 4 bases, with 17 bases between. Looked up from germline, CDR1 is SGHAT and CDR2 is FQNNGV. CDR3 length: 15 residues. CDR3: CASSMTQAAGTEAFF. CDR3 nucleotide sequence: TGTGCCAGCAGCATGACACAGGCCGCGGGCACTGAAGCTTTCTTT. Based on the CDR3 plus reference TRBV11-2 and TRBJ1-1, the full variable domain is EAGVAQSPRYKIIEKRQSVAFWCNPISGHATLYWYQQILGQGPKLLIQFQNNGVVDDSQLPKDRFSAERLKGVDSTLKIQPAKLEDSAVYLCASSMTQAAGTEAFFGQGTRLTVV.

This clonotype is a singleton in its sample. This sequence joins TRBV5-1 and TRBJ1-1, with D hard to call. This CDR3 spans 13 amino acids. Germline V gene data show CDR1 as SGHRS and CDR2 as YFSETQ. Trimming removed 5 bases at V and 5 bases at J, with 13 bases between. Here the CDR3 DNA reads TGCGCCAGCAGAGATCGCGTAATTACTGAAGCTTTCTTT. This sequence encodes CASRDRVITEAFF. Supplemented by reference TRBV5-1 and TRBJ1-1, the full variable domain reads KAGVTQTPRYLIKTRGQQVTLSCSPISGHRSVSWYQQTPGQGLQFLFEYFSETQRNKGNFPGRFSGRQFSNSRSEMNVSTLELGDSALYLCASRDRVITEAFFGQGTRLTVV.